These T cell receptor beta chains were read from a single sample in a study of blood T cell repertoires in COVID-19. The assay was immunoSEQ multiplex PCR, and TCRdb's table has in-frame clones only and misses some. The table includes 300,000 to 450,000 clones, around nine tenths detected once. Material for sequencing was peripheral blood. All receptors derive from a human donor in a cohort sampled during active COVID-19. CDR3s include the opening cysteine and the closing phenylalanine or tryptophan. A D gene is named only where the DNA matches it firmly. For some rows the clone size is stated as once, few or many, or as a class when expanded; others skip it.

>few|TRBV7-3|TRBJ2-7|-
CASSFMDFSDEQYF
TGTGCCAGCAGCTTTATGGACTTCTCGGACGAGCAGTACTTC
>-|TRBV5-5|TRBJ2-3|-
CASGMEADTQYF
TGTGCCAGCGGTATGGAGGCAGATACGCAGTATTTT
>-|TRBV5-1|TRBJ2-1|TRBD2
CASSWTSGGSYNEQFF
TGCGCCAGCAGCTGGACTAGCGGGGGTTCCTACAATGAGCAGTTCTTC
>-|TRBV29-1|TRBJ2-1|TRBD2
CSVKGTSGSSEQFF
TGCAGCGTAAAAGGGACTAGCGGGAGTAGCGAGCAGTTCTTC
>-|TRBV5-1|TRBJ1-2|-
CASSDSPGYGYTF
TGCGCCAGTTCGGACAGTCCTGGGTATGGCTACACCTTC
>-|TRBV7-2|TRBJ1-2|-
CASSLDLSGVNYGYTF
TGTGCCAGCAGCTTAGACCTGTCAGGGGTTAACTATGGCTACACCTTC
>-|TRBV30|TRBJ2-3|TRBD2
CAWSVSGLVGDTQYF
TGTGCCTGGAGTGTATCGGGACTAGTGGGAGATACGCAGTATTTT
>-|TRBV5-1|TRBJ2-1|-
CASSLALPEDEQFF
TGCGCCAGCAGCTTGGCCCTTCCTGAGGATGAGCAGTTCTTC
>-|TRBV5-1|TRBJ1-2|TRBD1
CASSPGTAFNYGYTF
TGCGCCAGCAGTCCCGGGACAGCCTTTAACTATGGCTACACCTTC
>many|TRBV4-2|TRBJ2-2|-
CASSQRGLMNTGELFF
TGTGCCAGCAGCCAACGCGGGCTGATGAACACCGGGGAGCTGTTTTTT
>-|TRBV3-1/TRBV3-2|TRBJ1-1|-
CASSPQNTEAFF
TGTGCCAGCAGCCCCCAGAACACTGAAGCTTTCTTT
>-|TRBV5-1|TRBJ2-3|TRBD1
CASSHRSDRGPTDTQYF
TGCGCCAGCAGCCATAGATCGGACAGGGGGCCCACAGATACGCAGTATTTT
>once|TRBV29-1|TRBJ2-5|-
CSVEERMQETQYF
TGCAGCGTTGAAGAGAGGATGCAAGAGACCCAGTACTTC
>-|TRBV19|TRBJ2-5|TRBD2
CASSIGGRKSYQETQYF
TGTGCCAGTAGTATAGGCGGGAGGAAGTCCTACCAAGAGACCCAGTACTTC
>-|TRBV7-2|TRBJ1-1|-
CASSSDRRTEAFF
TGTGCCAGCAGCTCCGACAGGAGGACTGAAGCTTTCTTT
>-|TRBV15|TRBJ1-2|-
CATSRIFGGTVFYGYTF
TGTGCCACCAGCAGGATATTTGGAGGGACCGTCTTCTATGGCTACACCTTC
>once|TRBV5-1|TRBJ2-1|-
CASSLLTGEGSYNEQFF
TGCGCCAGCAGCTTACTGACAGGCGAGGGATCCTACAATGAGCAGTTCTTC
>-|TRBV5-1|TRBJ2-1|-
CASSLDPVGVEQFF
TGCGCCAGCAGCTTGGACCCGGTAGGGGTTGAGCAGTTCTTC
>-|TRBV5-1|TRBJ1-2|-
CASSLATRDGYTF
TGCGCCAGCAGCTTGGCAACTAGGGATGGCTACACCTTC
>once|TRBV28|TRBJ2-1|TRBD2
CASNPRLAGNEQFF
TGTGCCAGCAACCCCCGACTAGCGGGAAATGAGCAGTTCTTC
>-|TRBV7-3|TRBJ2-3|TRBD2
CASSQGLAGGTDTQYF
TGTGCCAGCAGCCAGGGACTAGCGGGAGGAACAGATACGCAGTATTTT
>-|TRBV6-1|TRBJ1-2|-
CASSEGAGYYGYTF
TGTGCCAGCAGTGAAGGGGCCGGATACTATGGCTACACCTTC
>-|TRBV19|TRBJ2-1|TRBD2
CASSSSGTSVYNEQFF
TGTGCCAGTAGTTCTTCCGGGACTAGCGTTTACAATGAGCAGTTCTTC
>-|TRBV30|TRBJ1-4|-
CAWSSVATNEKLFF
TGTGCCTGGAGCTCGGTTGCAACTAATGAAAAACTGTTTTTT
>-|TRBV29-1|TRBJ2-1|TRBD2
CSVGLGLQNEQFF
TGCAGCGTGGGACTAGGACTCCAGAATGAGCAGTTCTTC
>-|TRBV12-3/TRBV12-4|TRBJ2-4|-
CASSLTGGQLRYF
TGTGCCAGCAGTTTAACGGGGGGCCAACTCAGGTACTTC
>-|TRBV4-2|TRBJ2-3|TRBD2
CASSQGTSGRYTDTQYF
TGTGCCAGCAGCCAAGGGACTAGCGGGAGATACACAGATACGCAGTATTTT
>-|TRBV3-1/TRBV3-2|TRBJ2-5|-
CASSQFSETQYF
TGTGCCAGCAGCCAATTCTCCGAGACCCAGTACTTC
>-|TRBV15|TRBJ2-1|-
CATSRDLGGRVDEQFF
TGTGCCACCAGCAGAGATCTGGGGGGACGGGTGGATGAGCAGTTCTTC
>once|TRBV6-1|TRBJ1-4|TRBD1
CASSYGTGVEKLFF
TGTGCCAGCAGTTATGGGACAGGGGTCGAAAAACTGTTTTTT
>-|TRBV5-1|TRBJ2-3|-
CASSLAADTQYF
TGCGCCAGCAGCTTGGCTGCAGATACGCAGTATTTT
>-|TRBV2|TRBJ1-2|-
CASSPMEALNYGYTF
TGTGCCAGCAGCCCGATGGAGGCCCTTAACTATGGCTACACCTTC
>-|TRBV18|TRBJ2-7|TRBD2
CASSPSTGRGSGVEQYF
TGTGCCAGCTCACCCTCTACAGGGAGAGGTAGCGGGGTTGAGCAGTACTTC
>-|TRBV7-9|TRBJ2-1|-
CASSLTRGGAGAYEQFF
TGTGCCAGCAGCTTAACAAGGGGGGGCGCGGGAGCATATGAGCAGTTCTTC
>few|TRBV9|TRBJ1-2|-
CASSVDSSEANYGYTF
TGTGCCAGCAGCGTAGATTCCTCAGAAGCTAACTATGGCTACACCTTC
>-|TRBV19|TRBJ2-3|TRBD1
CATKRTGNTDTQYF
TGTGCCACGAAGCGGACAGGTAACACAGATACGCAGTATTTT
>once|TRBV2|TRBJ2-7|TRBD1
CASRDGTGGNREQYF
TGTGCCAGCAGGGACGGGACAGGGGGGAATCGGGAGCAGTACTTC
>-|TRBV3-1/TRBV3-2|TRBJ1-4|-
CASSQFRDINEKLFF
TGTGCCAGCAGCCAGTTCCGGGACATAAATGAAAAACTGTTTTTT
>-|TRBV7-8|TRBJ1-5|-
CASSVGTGNQPQHF
TGTGCCAGCAGCGTGGGGACTGGCAATCAGCCCCAGCATTTT
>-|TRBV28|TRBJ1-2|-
CASRPQDLLGYTF
TGTGCCAGCAGACCTCAGGATCTCCTCGGCTACACCTTC
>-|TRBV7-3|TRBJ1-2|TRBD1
CASSLGSTDRASRYGYTF
TGTGCCAGCAGCTTAGGCAGCACAGACAGGGCCTCTCGTTATGGCTACACCTTC
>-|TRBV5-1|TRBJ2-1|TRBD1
CASSLGPPGQGHEQFF
TGCGCCAGCAGCTTGGGACCCCCGGGACAGGGCCATGAGCAGTTCTTC
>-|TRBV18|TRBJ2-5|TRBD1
CASSRRTGQETQYF
TGTGCCAGCTCCCGCCGGACAGGCCAAGAGACCCAGTACTTC